The 16 T cell receptor beta chains listed next were all sequenced from one sample in a study of beta chain features in type 1 diabetes. The investigators reverse transcribed all of the isolated RNA, so they sequenced expressed TCRB transcripts. TCRdb's table, derived via immunoSEQ multiplex PCR, lists solely in-frame clones and lacks some. The sample lists about 900,000 clones, roughly a sixth occurring once. The sample comprised naive CD4+ T cells from blood. The receptors originated from a woman under 30 in good health.

The rearrangement uses TRBV7-2 and TRBJ2-7; 7 bases fit TRBD1. CDR1 SGHTA and CDR2 FQGNSA come from the germline V gene. V was pared by 1 base and J by 3 bases, with 6 bases of the junction left unmatched. The CDR3 is made up of 15 amino acids. The CDR3 is CASSLGSGTDYEQYF. Written as DNA, the CDR3 is TGTGCCAGCAGCTTAGGTAGTGGGACAGACTACGAGCAGTACTTC.

The gene calls are TRBV6-1 and TRBJ1-2; 10 nucleotides align to TRBD1. V lost 2 bases and J lost 4; bases outside the gene matches: 13. Germline loops: CDR1 MNHNS, CDR2 SASEGT. The CDR3 is 18 amino acids. CDR3 region: CASSEKWTGGTRFYGYTF. The DNA of the CDR3 is TGTGCCAGCAGTGAAAAATGGACAGGGGGTACTCGTTTCTATGGCTACACCTTC.

V gene TRBV2 combines with J gene TRBJ2-7, with TRBD1 matching over 7 bases. Germline loops: CDR1 SNHLY, CDR2 FYNNEI. The CDR3 is 13 residues long. V gave up 10 bases and J gave up 5 bases; unmatched junction bases: 11. CDR3: CANRRQGTDEQYF. The DNA for the CDR3 is TGTGCCAACAGGAGACAGGGAACCGACGAGCAGTACTTC. The full variable domain, its missing parts supplied by reference TRBV2 and TRBJ2-7, is EPEVTQTPSHQVTQMGQEVILRCVPISNHLYFYWYRQILGQKVEFLVSFYNNEISEKSEIFDDQFSVERPDGSNFTLKIRSTKLEDSAMYFCANRRQGTDEQYFGPGTRLTVT.

This clone was seen more than once but under ten times. The V gene is TRBV2, the J gene TRBJ1-2, with D possibly TRBD1 on 5 matching bases. Trimming shortened V by 3 bases and J by 8 bases, and 13 bases separated the two germline ends. The CDR3 runs to 13 residues. The germline V gene encodes CDR1 SNHLY and CDR2 FYNNEI. As DNA, the CDR3 is TGTGCCAGCAGTGACGGGGCGCGAGGAGGCTACACCTTC. Translated, it gives CASSDGARGGYTF.

This clone came up a few times. This chain uses TRBV18 with TRBJ1-1; D ambiguous. The V and J ends lost 1 base and 0 bases respectively, with 12 bases between them. Germline V gene data show CDR1 as KGHSH and CDR2 as LQKENI. The length of the CDR3 is 16 residues. The CDR3 DNA is TGTGCCAGCTCACCACGGGCCCTGGAGCTGAACACTGAAGCTTTCTTT. It specifies CASSPRALELNTEAFF.

This clone came up once. V gene TRBV18 combines with J gene TRBJ2-1; TRBD2 agrees at 8 bases. With V trimmed by 2 bases and J by 4 bases, 4 bases remained unmatched. The CDR3 covers 15 residues. Germline loops: CDR1 KGHSH, CDR2 LQKENI. CDR3 nucleotides: TGTGCCAGCTCACCAAATAGCGGGGAATACAATGAGCAGTTCTTC. Translation gives CASSPNSGEYNEQFF.

This clone was observed a handful of times. The chain couples TRBV19 to TRBJ2-3; D gene ambiguous. Germline CDR1 is LNHDA and CDR2 is SQIVND (reference sequence). Trimming shortened V by 3 bases and J by 4 bases, and 8 bases separated the two germline ends. The length of the CDR3 is 13 residues. The CDR3, as DNA: TGTGCCAGTAGTATTACGATACCAGATACGCAGTATTTT. This translates into CASSITIPDTQYF.

This clone has more than one count but fewer than ten. The chain carries TRBV7-2 and TRBJ1-1, with 11 bases identical to TRBD1. V gave up 5 bases and J gave up 4 bases; unmatched junction bases: 12. This CDR3 has 17 residues. Per the germline V gene, CDR1 is SGHTA and CDR2 is FQGNSA. CDR3 region: CASSRSWTGGGSTEAFF. CDR3 coding DNA: TGTGCCAGCAGCCGATCCTGGACAGGGGGCGGGAGCACTGAAGCTTTCTTT.

This clone was counted a few times. This chain connects TRBV5-6 to TRBJ1-2; D not resolved. This CDR3 has 16 amino acids. Germline V gene sequence: CDR1 SGHDT, CDR2 YYEEEE. Trimming removed 1 base at V and 0 bases at J, with 13 bases between. The CDR3 here is CASSLFGRITNYGYTF. CDR3 coding DNA: TGTGCCAGCAGCTTGTTTGGGCGGATTACTAACTATGGCTACACCTTC.

This chain uses TRBV28 with TRBJ1-4, with 7 bases matching TRBD1. V shed 7 bases and J 5 bases; nucleotides not matched to a gene: 4. CDR1 is MDHEN and CDR2 is SYDVKM in the germline V gene. CDR3 length: 13 residues. The CDR3 spells CASKGAGNEKLFF. The DNA for the CDR3 is TGTGCCAGCAAGGGGGCAGGGAATGAAAAACTGTTTTTT.

This chain connects TRBV5-4 to TRBJ2-1; possibly TRBD1 for D (5 bases). Trimming removed 1 base from V and 2 bases from J, with 10 bases in between. This CDR3 has 15 residues. CDR1 is SGHNT, CDR2 YYREEE, per germline (reference sequence). DNA of the CDR3: TGTGCCAGCAGCTTGTCTAGGGGCACCTACAATGAGCAGTTCTTC. Residues: CASSLSRGTYNEQFF.

The chain uses TRBV28 and TRBJ1-2; maybe TRBD1 (6 bases). This CDR3 region has 13 residues. Per germline, CDR1 MDHEN and CDR2 SYDVKM. The ends were cut back, 8 bases at V and 6 bases at J, with 16 bases in the middle. The CDR3 DNA reads TGTGCCAGCTCCTTCCATGGGGGCAATGGCTACACCTTC. Translating it yields CASSFHGGNGYTF.

The CDR3, as DNA: TGTGCCAGCTCACAGGACTCCCTCCCCAATGAGCAGTTCTTC. Protein product: CASSQDSLPNEQFF. The chain has TRBV18 and TRBJ2-1, with D perhaps matching TRBD2 (5 bases). Per germline, CDR1 KGHSH and CDR2 LQKENI. V dropped 4 bases and J dropped 6 bases, with 13 bases sitting between them. The CDR3 runs 14 residues.

This clone was observed a handful of times. The chain links TRBV21-1 to TRBJ2-7. TRBV21-1 is recorded as a pseudogene. The CDR3 has 18 residues. The CDR3 sequence: CASSKVRFQQLPYYEQYF. The CDR3 bases are TGTGCCAGCAGCAAAGTTAGGTTCCAGCAACTCCCTTACTACGAGCAGTACTTC.

The V and J genes are TRBV5-1 and TRBJ2-7, with 7 bases lining up with TRBD2. V was pared by 0 bases and J by 3 bases, with 6 bases of the junction left unmatched. This CDR3 is built from 15 residues. Germline loops: CDR1 SGHRS, CDR2 YFSETQ. As DNA, the CDR3 is TGCGCCAGCAGCTTGGATGGCGGGAGTCGCTACGAGCAGTACTTC. Protein product: CASSLDGGSRYEQYF.

In this sample, this clone turned up a few times. CDR3 in DNA: TGTGCCAGCAGTGGCGGGAGGGTTACAGAGACCCAGTACTTC. Protein sequence: CASSGGRVTETQYF. This rearrangement joins TRBV6-1 to TRBJ2-5; 9 bases match TRBD2. This CDR3 is 14 amino acids long. The V gene end was trimmed by 4 bases and the J gene end by 4 bases; junction bases not matched to a gene: 4. The germline CDR1 and CDR2 sequences are MNHNS and SASEGT.